This entry lists 19 T cell receptor beta chains sequenced from one sample in a study of blood T cell repertoires in COVID-19. Here immunoSEQ multiplex PCR was the method, and the copy in TCRdb shows in-frame clones only, minus some. The sample holds 200,000 to 250,000 clones, about four fifths seen once. Sequenced: PBMCs or T cells enriched from blood (not recorded which). These receptors were obtained from a woman between 45 and 60 years old who had been exposed to COVID-19.

This chain uses TRBV24-1 with TRBJ2-2; TRBD2 matches 13 bases. The CDR3 covers 17 residues. The V and J ends lost 4 bases and 6 bases, in that order; junction bases with no gene match: 7. Per germline, CDR1 KGHDR and CDR2 SFDVKD. The CDR3 loop is CATSEPGLAGEAGELFF. For the CDR3, the DNA is TGTGCCACCAGTGAACCCGGACTAGCGGGGGAAGCCGGGGAGCTGTTTTTT.

The chain employs TRBV7-2 and TRBJ2-2; D is unclear. This CDR3 is built from 14 residues. Germline CDR1 reads SGHTA; CDR2 reads FQGNSA. V was cut by 2 bases and J by 1 base, with 5 bases left in between. The CDR3 region is CASSLRVNTGELFF. The DNA for the CDR3 is TGTGCCAGCAGCTTAAGAGTGAACACCGGGGAGCTGTTTTTT.

CDR3 sequence reads: CATSITGNTEAFF. CDR3 in DNA: TGTGCCACCAGCATAACAGGGAACACTGAAGCTTTCTTT. The chain is built from TRBV15 and TRBJ1-1, with D tentatively TRBD1 (5 bases). V gave up 4 bases and J gave up 1 base, with 7 bases separating them. There are 13 residues in the CDR3. Germline lookup yields CDR1 LNHNV and CDR2 YYDKDF (reference sequence).

The chain combines TRBV19 with TRBJ1-1; D remains unclear. In germline, CDR1 is LNHDA, CDR2 SQIVND (reference sequence). The ends were cut back, 8 bases at V and 1 base at J, with 14 bases in the middle. This CDR3 has 14 residues. Here the CDR3 reads CASSRVLWNTEAFF. CDR3 DNA sequence: TGTGCCAGTTCCCGGGTCCTTTGGAACACTGAAGCTTTCTTT.

The gene calls are TRBV12-3 or TRBV12-4 and TRBJ2-7; 7 nucleotides align to TRBD1. The CDR3 totals 13 residues. V dropped 6 bases and J dropped 4; count of bases not matched to a gene: 6. CDR3 coding DNA: TGTGCCAGCAGGGGGGACAGTAATTACGAGCAGTACTTC. Translation gives CASRGDSNYEQYF.

The gene calls are TRBV27 and TRBJ1-6; possible D gene TRBD1, 6 bases. Looked up from germline, CDR1 is MNHEY and CDR2 is SMNVEV (reference sequence). The CDR3 spans 13 residues. Trimming took 4 bases from V and 9 from J, leaving 10 bases between them. For the CDR3, the DNA is TGTGCCAGCAGTTCCACCAGGGGTTCACCCCTCCACTTT. Protein product: CASSSTRGSPLHF.

V gene TRBV27 combines with J gene TRBJ1-1; 11 bases map to TRBD1. V lost 5 bases and J lost 7; bases outside the gene matches: 12. The CDR3 has 16 residues. Germline CDR1 and CDR2: MNHEY and SMNVEV (reference sequence). The CDR3 spells CASSGAGQGGLLEAFF. Written as DNA, the CDR3 is TGTGCCAGCAGTGGGGCGGGACAGGGGGGACTCCTTGAAGCTTTCTTT.

J is TRBJ1-5 and V is TRBV19; TRBD1 might be the D (6 bases). The CDR3 sequence is 16 residues long. Deletions cut 1 base from V and 6 bases from J, with 16 bases between. Germline CDR1 and CDR2: LNHDA and SQIVND (reference sequence). CDR3 amino acids: CASSIGLRGAIQPQHF. The CDR3 DNA reads TGTGCCAGTAGTATAGGTCTACGGGGGGCCATTCAGCCCCAGCATTTT.

This chain links TRBV24-1 with TRBJ2-2, with a tentative D call TRBD1 (5 bases). CDR1 and CDR2 (germline): KGHDR, SFDVKD. The CDR3 contains 15 residues. V lost 4 bases, J lost 3 bases, and 11 bases lay in between. The DNA of the CDR3 is TGTGCCACCAGTGAGGGCAGGGTGTACACCGGGGAGCTGTTTTTT. Protein product: CATSEGRVYTGELFF.

The V call is TRBV6-5, the J call TRBJ1-6; the D gene is possibly TRBD1 (6 bases). Trimming removed 1 base at V and 7 bases at J, with 11 bases between. The CDR3 spans 15 residues. The germline V gene has CDR1 MNHEY and CDR2 SVGAGI. CDR3 nucleotides: TGTGCCAGCAGTTACTTAGCAGGGGCAAATTCACCCCTCCACTTT. Protein product: CASSYLAGANSPLHF.

V usage is TRBV2 and J usage is TRBJ1-3; TRBD1 might be the D (6 bases). Germline V CDR1 and CDR2: SNHLY, FYNNEI. This CDR3 spans 15 amino acids. The ends were cut back, 5 bases at V and 2 bases at J, with 13 bases in the middle. CDR3 nucleotides: TGTGCCAGCAGTCGGTCGACAGGAGCTGGAAACACCATATATTTT. Translating it yields CASSRSTGAGNTIYF.

CDR3 nucleotides: TGTGCCATCAGTGATTACTACGAGCAGTACTTC. Residues: CAISDYYEQYF. V usage is TRBV10-3 and J usage is TRBJ2-7; no clear D. The CDR3 is made up of 11 amino acids. V dropped 3 bases and J dropped 3 bases, with 3 bases sitting between them. Germline V gene sequence: CDR1 ENHRY, CDR2 SYGVKD.

The CDR3 loop is CASSSPKSGGMNTEAFF. The CDR3 coding sequence is TGTGCCAGCAGCTCCCCAAAGTCGGGGGGCATGAACACTGAAGCTTTCTTT. The gene calls are TRBV5-8 and TRBJ1-1; D is possibly TRBD1 (6 bases). From germline, CDR1 is SGHTS and CDR2 YDEGEE. CDR3 size: 17 residues. Trimming cost V 3 bases and J 0 bases, with 18 bases left between them.

This chain uses TRBV6-5 with TRBJ1-2; D may be TRBD1 (5 bases). This CDR3 has 11 residues. With 8 bases removed from V and 7 bases from J, the gap between germline ends came to 11 bases. Germline CDR1 reads MNHEY; CDR2 reads SVGAGI. CDR3 amino acids: CASAGLGGYTF. The DNA for the CDR3 is TGTGCCAGCGCAGGGTTGGGTGGCTACACCTTC.

This chain connects TRBV19 to TRBJ2-1; D call uncertain. The germline CDR1 and CDR2 sequences are LNHDA and SQIVND (reference sequence). The CDR3 runs 12 residues. Trimming removed 7 bases from V and 6 bases from J, with 10 bases in between. CDR3 amino acids: CASNQQSNEQFF. The DNA for the CDR3 is TGTGCCAGTAACCAACAGAGCAATGAGCAGTTCTTC.

The J gene is TRBJ1-1, the V gene TRBV19; D is possibly TRBD1 (6 bases). The CDR3 spans 15 residues. Per the germline V gene, CDR1 is LNHDA and CDR2 is SQIVND (reference sequence). V lost 6 bases and J lost 4, with 18 bases in between. The CDR3 here is CASSPGGLWATEAFF. CDR3 sequence (DNA): TGTGCCAGTAGCCCTGGGGGCCTCTGGGCCACTGAAGCTTTCTTT.

The rearrangement joins TRBV5-1 to TRBJ1-2, with TRBD1 matching 7 bases. J gave up 7 bases and V 2 bases, and 8 bases lay outside the gene matches. This CDR3 comprises 14 residues. Germline-derived CDR1 and CDR2 are SGHRS and YFSETQ. CDR3 sequence reads: CASSFGEGAGGYTF. CDR3 bases: TGCGCCAGCAGCTTTGGTGAGGGGGCTGGTGGCTACACCTTC.

This chain uses TRBV5-5 with TRBJ1-2, with TRBD1 identical over 9 bases. Germline-derived CDR1 and CDR2 are SGHKS and YYEKEE (reference sequence). The ends lost 5 bases at V and 6 bases at J; junction bases unmatched: 17. The CDR3 is 17 amino acids. CDR3 bases: TGTGCCAGCAGGCCTACGGGTACGGACAGGGGTCGGAATGGCTACACCTTC. This gives the protein CASRPTGTDRGRNGYTF.

This chain connects TRBV6-2 or TRBV6-3 to TRBJ2-3, with 8 bases that match TRBD2. The V gene's germline CDR1 is MNHEY and CDR2 SVGEGT. The CDR3 runs 15 residues. With 4 bases clipped from V and 5 bases from J, the junction kept 8 bases outside the gene matches. CDR3 residues: CASSWSPAGGDTQYF. The CDR3 DNA sequence: TGTGCCAGCAGTTGGTCCCCTGCGGGGGGAGATACGCAGTATTTT.